Shown below are 3 T cell receptor beta chains from a single sample sequenced in a study of blood T cell repertoires in COVID-19. Produced via immunoSEQ multiplex PCR; TCRdb's table is partial and in-frame only. The sample shows over 130,000 clones, about 83% of them seen only once. Sequencing was done on a sample of peripheral blood. These TCRs come from a man over 45 with acute or convalescent COVID-19.

The chain combines TRBV9 with TRBJ1-1, with 8 bases lining up with TRBD1. J gave up 1 base and V 4 bases, and 3 bases lay outside the gene matches. Germline CDR1 reads SGDLS; CDR2 reads YYNGEE. The CDR3 extends over 14 amino acids. This chain's CDR3 is CASSSGTGNTEAFF. The CDR3 bases are TGTGCCAGCAGCTCTGGGACAGGGAACACTGAAGCTTTCTTT.

V is TRBV11-3 and J is TRBJ2-1; D gene uncertain. The CDR3 is made up of 16 amino acids. V gave up 0 bases and J gave up 0 bases, with 9 bases separating them. Germline lookup yields CDR1 SGHNT and CDR2 YENEEA. The CDR3 DNA reads as TGTGCCAGCAGCTTAGACGCCATTAGCTCCTACAATGAGCAGTTCTTC. As protein: CASSLDAISSYNEQFF.

The sample holds many counts of this clone. The V gene is TRBV6-6, the J gene TRBJ2-1; TRBD2 matches 9 bases. The germline V gene encodes CDR1 MNHNY and CDR2 SVGAGI (reference sequence). V shed 6 bases, J shed 4 bases, and the junction held 4 bases outside the gene matches. The CDR3 covers 14 residues. In nucleotides, the CDR3 is TGTGCCAGCAGCCGACTAGCGGCGTACAATGAGCAGTTCTTC. Its protein product is CASSRLAAYNEQFF.